The clone carrying this T cell receptor (beta chain) was seen once. The source of the sample is a study of blood T cell repertoires in COVID-19. Overall study: Sites in the United States, Italy and Spain provided acute and convalescent COVID-19 samples. The analysed material was cDNA or gDNA that came from T cells, B-cell-depleted T cells, or PBMCs.

The CDR3 loop spans 15 amino acids. V lost 3 bases, J lost 4 bases, and 4 bases stayed unmatched. The V gene's germline CDR1 is SGHTA and CDR2 FQGTGA. Original analysis: Estimates of nucleated cell counts were drawn from the amplification of reference gene primers. Here immunoSEQ multiplex PCR was the method, and the copy in TCRdb shows in-frame clones only, minus some. V, J and clone size were drawn from that table, and D and trimming were deduced from the DNA. This repertoire shows a few hundred thousand clones, roughly nine tenths found once; its top ten account for 2.2%. The V call is TRBV7-3, the J call TRBJ2-2; 8 bases are shared with TRBD2. The specimen was peripheral blood. The clonotype originates from a woman aged 50 to 60 who had recovered from COVID-19. CDR3 nucleotide sequence: TGTGCCAGCAGCTTGAGCGGGGGAATCACCGGGGAGCTGTTTTTT. Its protein is CASSLSGGITGELFF.